This TCR beta chain was observed in a study of T cell responses to AZD1222 COVID-19 vaccine. Study-level points and caveats: Baseline testing showed seropositivity in only six AZD1222 recipients. Repertoires in all cases were sampled only once the peak T cell response had passed. Donor demographics were predominantly white British with a female majority; clonal diversity may be underestimated. Dominant at 160-218 and 743-854, vaccine-associated CD4 TCRs also spanned spike.

In regard to this clone: Its antigen is unknown.

The assay was immunoSEQ multiplex PCR, and TCRdb's table has in-frame clones only and misses some. The sample holds about 270,000 clones, around 93% seen once. The CDR3 runs 14 residues. The ends lost 4 bases at V and 6 bases at J; junction bases unmatched: 10. Germline assignment: CDR1 SGDLS and CDR2 YYNGEE. This clonotype was sampled from an adult who received the AZD1222 COVID-19 vaccine. The chain couples TRBV9 to TRBJ2-7, with 7 bases lining up with TRBD2. The sequencing used peripheral blood, collected 28 days after the second AZD1222 dose. The chain's CDR3 is CASSPQPGGGEQYF. The CDR3 DNA follows: TGTGCCAGCAGCCCCCAGCCTGGGGGGGGCGAGCAGTACTTC.